The 30 T cell receptor beta chains in this list originate from one sample, sequenced in a study of cytomegalovirus exposure and HLA in healthy donors. PCR primers comprised 60 Vbeta and 13 Jbeta primers. The assay was immunoSEQ multiplex PCR, and TCRdb's table has in-frame clones only and misses some. The profile shows 140,000 to 150,000 clones, 80% of them singletons. Sample: PBMCs. The receptors come from a man in his forties in good health and CMV-seronegative.

A few counts support this clone. The chain links TRBV28 to TRBJ1-5; tentatively, D is TRBD1 (6 bases). Deletions cut 6 bases from V and 4 bases from J, with 13 bases between. The CDR3 extends over 14 amino acids. CDR1 is MDHEN, CDR2 SYDVKM, per germline. The CDR3 nucleotides read TGTGCCAGCAGGGGTAGGGGGTTTAATCAGCCCCAGCATTTT. This encodes CASRGRGFNQPQHF.

The chain employs TRBV10-3 and TRBJ2-3, with 15 bases matching TRBD2. Trimming removed 4 bases from V and 8 bases from J; junction bases left unmatched: 4. Germline V CDR1 and CDR2: ENHRY, SYGVKD. The CDR3 runs 15 residues. CDR3 region: CAISGTSGGDVTQYF. The CDR3 DNA sequence: TGTGCCATCAGTGGGACTAGCGGGGGGGACGTTACGCAGTATTTT.

Concerning this clone: The germline gene is not matched at one end of the junction; a read error may be the cause. This chain links TRBV6-1 with TRBJ1-4; perhaps TRBD1 as D (5 bases). CDR1 and CDR2 (germline): MNHNS, SASEGT. The length of the CDR3 is 14 residues. CDR3 sequence: CVSSEVGAREKLFF. Written as DNA, the CDR3 is TGTGTCAGCAGTGAAGTAGGGGCCCGGGAAAAACTGTTTTTT.

The chain combines TRBV28 with TRBJ2-5, with 7 positions matching TRBD1. The CDR3 is 16 amino acids. Losses at the gene ends were 4 bases for V and 3 bases for J; bases not matched to a gene: 11. Germline V gene lookup returns CDR1 MDHEN and CDR2 SYDVKM. The CDR3 protein is CASSWQPGTVEETQYF. DNA of the CDR3: TGTGCCAGCAGTTGGCAACCGGGGACAGTCGAAGAGACCCAGTACTTC. Variable domain in full (rest from reference TRBV28 and TRBJ2-5): DVKVTQSSRYLVKRTGEKVFLECVQDMDHENMFWYRQDPGLGLRLIYFSYDVKMKEKGDIPEGYSVSREKKERFSLILESASTNQTSMYLCASSWQPGTVEETQYFGPGTRLLVL.

This sequence joins TRBV12-5 and TRBJ2-5, with 12 bases aligning to TRBD1. CDR3 size: 15 residues. With 3 bases clipped from V and 5 bases from J, the junction kept 4 bases outside the gene matches. Per the germline V gene, CDR1 is LGHNT and CDR2 is FRNRAP. The CDR3 nucleotides are TGTGCTAGTGGTTTAGGGACAGGGGGCAGGGAGACCCAGTACTTC. This sequence encodes CASGLGTGGRETQYF.

This chain links TRBV27 with TRBJ1-2, with TRBD1 matching 7 bases. J was trimmed by 5 bases and V by 4 bases; bases with no gene match: 10. The CDR3 sequence is 15 residues long. Germline assignment: CDR1 MNHEY and CDR2 SMNVEV (reference sequence). The CDR3 spells CASSSYGQTGYGYTF. In nucleotides, the CDR3 is TGTGCCAGCAGTTCCTATGGACAGACAGGGTATGGCTACACCTTC.

This chain uses TRBV27 with TRBJ2-5; D perhaps matches TRBD1 (6 bases). Germline values: CDR1 MNHEY, CDR2 SMNVEV (reference sequence). V was trimmed by 6 bases and J by 2 bases, leaving 10 bases between them. CDR3 length: 13 amino acids. The CDR3 sequence: CASSRTEQETQYF. CDR3 bases: TGTGCCAGCAGCCGGACAGAGCAAGAGACCCAGTACTTC.

The genes are TRBV2 and TRBJ1-5; TRBD1 might be the D (6 bases). This CDR3 region has 14 residues. Germline CDR1 and CDR2: SNHLY and FYNNEI. Between the trimmed V and J ends, which lost 2 bases and 5 bases, there was a span of 10 bases. CDR3 coding DNA: TGTGCCAGCAGTGAAAGCAGGGGCTATCAGCCCCAGCATTTT. It yields the protein CASSESRGYQPQHF. The variable domain in full, completed from reference TRBV2 and TRBJ1-5, reads EPEVTQTPSHQVTQMGQEVILRCVPISNHLYFYWYRQILGQKVEFLVSFYNNEISEKSEIFDDQFSVERPDGSNFTLKIRSTKLEDSAMYFCASSESRGYQPQHFGDGTRLSIL.

J is TRBJ2-3 and V is TRBV28; weak D call: TRBD1 (6 bases). The germline V gene has CDR1 MDHEN and CDR2 SYDVKM. V was clipped by 5 bases and J by 4 bases, with 16 bases between them. This CDR3 has 15 amino acids. The CDR3 reads CASSPRGDPPDTQYF. CDR3 DNA: TGTGCCAGCAGTCCCAGGGGTGACCCGCCAGATACGCAGTATTTT.

The chain combines TRBV7-2 with TRBJ1-2, with 11 bases lining up with TRBD1. Germline values: CDR1 SGHTA, CDR2 FQGNSA. Germline trimming cut 0 bases from V and 8 bases from J; bases unmatched to any gene: 2. The CDR3 loop spans 14 amino acids. The CDR3 protein is CASSLADRGPGYTF. CDR3 sequence (DNA): TGTGCCAGCAGCTTAGCGGACAGGGGGCCCGGCTACACCTTC.

The J gene is TRBJ2-5, the V gene TRBV14; 9 bases match TRBD1. V was pared by 2 bases and J by 5 bases, with 6 bases of the junction left unmatched. Germline V gives CDR1 SGHDN, CDR2 FVKESK. The CDR3 is 15 amino acids. CDR3 in amino acids: CASSQFGTGKETQYF. CDR3 sequence (DNA): TGTGCCAGCAGCCAATTTGGGACAGGGAAGGAGACCCAGTACTTC.

This clone was seen just once. The V call is TRBV10-3, the J call TRBJ2-7; 7 nucleotides align to TRBD2. The CDR3 spans 13 residues. Looked up from germline, CDR1 is ENHRY and CDR2 is SYGVKD. V shed 0 bases, J shed 7 bases, and the junction held 3 bases outside the gene matches. The CDR3 is CAISESWEGEQYF. The CDR3 coding sequence is TGTGCCATCAGTGAGTCTTGGGAGGGGGAGCAGTACTTC.

The CDR3 nucleotides read TGTGCCAGCAGCTCACAGGGGATCGCTGGAAACACCATATATTTT. Encoded protein: CASSSQGIAGNTIYF. The V and J genes are TRBV7-2 and TRBJ1-3; TRBD1 agrees at 7 bases. Germline V lookup: CDR1 SGHTA, CDR2 FQGNSA. The CDR3 covers 15 residues. V lost 4 bases, J lost 2 bases, and 5 bases stayed unmatched.

The V gene is TRBV18, the J gene TRBJ1-5, with unresolved D. The V gene's germline CDR1 is KGHSH and CDR2 LQKENI. This CDR3 is 14 amino acids long. V lost 6 bases, J lost 2 bases, and 11 bases lay in between. CDR3 region: CASSLEARNQPQHF. In DNA form, the CDR3 reads TGTGCCAGCTCCCTTGAGGCTCGCAATCAGCCCCAGCATTTT. The full variable domain, its missing parts supplied by reference TRBV18 and TRBJ1-5, is NAGVMQNPRHLVRRRGQEARLRCSPMKGHSHVYWYRQLPEEGLKFMVYLQKENIIDESGMPKERFSAEFPKEGPSILRIQQVVRGDSAAYFCASSLEARNQPQHFGDGTRLSIL.

This clone has only one observation. The rearrangement joins TRBV19 to TRBJ1-2; 10 bases match TRBD1. Trimming cost V 5 bases and J 3 bases; bases outside gene matches: 9. CDR1 is LNHDA and CDR2 is SQIVND in the germline V gene (reference sequence). The CDR3 is made up of 16 amino acids. The CDR3 protein is CASSSAPTGGYYGYTF. The CDR3 DNA reads TGTGCCAGTAGTTCCGCCCCGACAGGGGGCTACTATGGCTACACCTTC.

This clone was observed a single time. The chain couples TRBV7-2 to TRBJ1-2, with a tentative D call TRBD1 (5 bases). Germline V lookup: CDR1 SGHTA, CDR2 FQGNSA. The germline V and J ends were trimmed by 4 bases and 8 bases, with 23 bases remaining between them. This CDR3 has 16 amino acids. The CDR3 reads CASSSRGVRGAKGYTF. CDR3 nucleotide sequence: TGTGCCAGCAGCTCCCGCGGTGTGCGGGGCGCGAAGGGCTACACCTTC.

This chain uses TRBV5-1 with TRBJ2-7; TRBD1 matches 11 bases. In germline, CDR1 is SGHRS, CDR2 YFSETQ. The junction had 4 bases not matched to a gene; V was cut back by 4 bases and J by 1 base. This CDR3 has 15 residues. The CDR3 nucleotides read TGCGCCAGCAGCGCGGACAGGGGGCAGTCCTACGAGCAGTACTTC. This codes for CASSADRGQSYEQYF.

The rearrangement uses TRBV6-6 and TRBJ2-7; D not certain. Germline V gene data show CDR1 as MNHNY and CDR2 as SVGAGI (reference sequence). Trimming removed 0 bases at V and 0 bases at J, with 6 bases between. The CDR3 is 14 residues long. The CDR3 loop reads CASSYSVSSYEQYF. The DNA for the CDR3 is TGTGCCAGCAGTTACTCTGTCAGCTCCTACGAGCAGTACTTC.

The chain is built from TRBV6-1 and TRBJ1-5; D call uncertain. V was clipped by 8 bases and J by 0 bases, with 14 bases between them. CDR1 and CDR2 from the germline V gene are MNHNS and SASEGT. The CDR3 covers 15 residues. The CDR3 loop is CASQHNTASNQPQHF. DNA for the CDR3: TGTGCCAGCCAGCATAACACAGCTAGCAATCAGCCCCAGCATTTT.

The chain has TRBV5-1 and TRBJ1-1, with a tentative D call TRBD1 (6 bases). This CDR3 spans 15 amino acids. Between the trimmed V and J ends, which lost 1 base and 1 base, there was a span of 11 bases. Germline CDR1 is SGHRS and CDR2 is YFSETQ. The CDR3 nucleotides are TGCGCCAGCAGCTTGAAAGGGGGGGGGAACACTGAAGCTTTCTTT. Protein product: CASSLKGGGNTEAFF.

The CDR3 protein is CASSDSGERQPQHF. CDR3 nucleotide sequence: TGTGCCAGCAGTGACTCAGGGGAGCGCCAGCCCCAGCATTTT. This chain joins TRBV25-1 and TRBJ1-5; weak D call: TRBD1 (6 bases). The V and J ends lost 3 bases and 7 bases respectively, with 13 bases between them. The germline gives CDR1 MGHDK, CDR2 SYGVNS. The CDR3 has 14 amino acids.

CDR3 protein: CATVLAGRTDTQYF. CDR3 sequence (DNA): TGTGCCACCGTACTAGCGGGACGCACAGATACGCAGTATTTT. This chain connects TRBV2 to TRBJ2-3; TRBD2 agrees at 10 bases. V was clipped by 10 bases and J by 1 base; unmatched bases: 5. Germline V gives CDR1 SNHLY, CDR2 FYNNEI. The CDR3 loop spans 14 amino acids.

This rearrangement joins TRBV5-5 to TRBJ1-4; no firm D call. Germline loops: CDR1 SGHKS, CDR2 YYEKEE (reference sequence). Trimming took off 1 base at V and 0 bases at J, with 4 bases between the two ends. The CDR3 is made up of 14 amino acids. DNA for the CDR3: TGTGCCAGCAGCTTGCTTGCAACTAATGAAAAACTGTTTTTT. Translating it yields CASSLLATNEKLFF.

The CDR3 sequence is CSVERTGAGSDTQYF. CDR3 DNA: TGCAGCGTTGAAAGGACAGGGGCAGGGTCAGATACGCAGTATTTT. The chain has TRBV29-1 and TRBJ2-3; 9 bases map to TRBD1. This CDR3 comprises 15 residues. The J segment lost 4 bases and the V segment lost 2 bases, leaving 7 bases of the junction unmatched. CDR1 and CDR2 from the germline V gene are SQVTM and ANQGSEA.

The table lists this clone with a count of one. The gene calls are TRBV9 and TRBJ2-3; D remains unclear. This CDR3 comprises 14 residues. V lost 1 base and J 2 bases, leaving 8 bases between the germline ends. Germline V gene lookup returns CDR1 SGDLS and CDR2 YYNGEE. The CDR3 coding sequence is TGTGCCAGCAGCGTATATAGTCACACAGATACGCAGTATTTT. Its translation is CASSVYSHTDTQYF.

This chain uses TRBV29-1 with TRBJ2-7; D not resolved. V lost 4 bases and J lost 2, with 3 bases in between. Looked up from germline, CDR1 is SQVTM and CDR2 is ANQGSEA. The CDR3 length is 10 residues. CDR3 nucleotide sequence: TGCAGCGTTGGAGCCTACGAGCAGTACTTC. Translated, it gives CSVGAYEQYF.

The genes are TRBV14 and TRBJ1-1; a weak D match, TRBD1 (6 bases). With 5 bases removed from V and 0 bases from J, the gap between germline ends came to 10 bases. Looked up from germline, CDR1 is SGHDN and CDR2 is FVKESK. The CDR3 loop spans 14 amino acids. The CDR3 reads CASSYQGLNTEAFF. The CDR3 nucleotides are TGTGCCAGCAGCTACCAGGGGTTGAACACTGAAGCTTTCTTT.

This clone was seen a few times. The chain uses TRBV28 and TRBJ2-7; 8 positions match TRBD1. Trimming at V came to 3 bases and at J to 3 bases, leaving 10 bases not matched to a gene. Per germline, CDR1 MDHEN and CDR2 SYDVKM. This CDR3 region has 16 residues. The CDR3 nucleotides read TGTGCCAGCAGTTTCACCCAGGGGGCCAACGTCTACGAGCAGTACTTC. Residues: CASSFTQGANVYEQYF. Filled out from reference TRBV28 and TRBJ2-7, the complete variable domain reads DVKVTQSSRYLVKRTGEKVFLECVQDMDHENMFWYRQDPGLGLRLIYFSYDVKMKEKGDIPEGYSVSREKKERFSLILESASTNQTSMYLCASSFTQGANVYEQYFGPGTRLTVT.

The V call is TRBV4-3, the J call TRBJ1-1, with unresolved D. Germline assignment: CDR1 LGHNA and CDR2 YSLEER. The CDR3 runs 15 residues. The V end lost 3 bases, the J end lost 1 base, and 12 bases lay between the germline ends. CDR3 loop: CASSQWLVTNTEAFF. CDR3 DNA: TGCGCCAGCAGCCAGTGGCTTGTCACGAACACTGAAGCTTTCTTT.

This rearrangement joins TRBV28 to TRBJ1-3, with 7 positions matching TRBD1. The CDR3 extends over 17 amino acids. In germline, CDR1 is MDHEN, CDR2 SYDVKM. V was pared by 4 bases and J by 0 bases, with 9 bases of the junction left unmatched. The CDR3 sequence is CASSWVRGQSSGNTIYF. The CDR3 DNA is TGTGCCAGCAGTTGGGTGAGGGGGCAGAGCTCTGGAAACACCATATATTTT.